The clone carrying this T cell receptor (beta chain) has a single count. Its ends do not fully match the called genes, so a read error is possible. CDR3 length: 16 amino acids. Germline-derived CDR1 and CDR2 are WSHSY and SAAADI. Unsorted PBMC replicate PCRs drew on roughly 300 ng DNA, representing some 32,000 T cell genomes. Ten immunoSEQ deep assay plates were used by the authors to sequence unsorted PBMC DNA. TCRdb's table, derived via immunoSEQ multiplex PCR, lists solely in-frame clones and lacks some. The table has roughly 480,000 clones, 79% seen once. The data were taken from a study of shared clonotypes between healthy human individuals. Background on the study: The cohort comprised a couple of women and a few men. Their ages spanned 18 to 49 years.

The clonotype comes from a woman between 40 and 50 years old in good health. Some clones in this sample may be carry-over from other donors' samples. This sequence joins TRBV10-2 and TRBJ1-2; D gene unclear. Source material: PBMCs. CDR3 loop: CVSSETPPGLSYGYTF. CDR3 sequence (DNA): TGCGTCAGCAGTGAGACCCCACCGGGTTTGAGCTATGGCTACACCTTC.